These 24 T cell receptor beta chains were sequenced from one sample in a study of radiation and T cells in renal cell carcinoma. The assay was immunoSEQ multiplex PCR, and TCRdb's table has in-frame clones only and misses some. The sample carries approximately 110,000 clones, approximately 82% recorded once. The time point denotes: baseline pretreatment blood. Treatment here: 15 Gy SBRT to primary tumor, nephrectomy 4 weeks later. Sample: blood, taken from a patient whose treatment included radiotherapy and nephrectomy. Receptors originate from a woman aged 60 to 75 with renal cell carcinoma.

The rearrangement uses TRBV11-2 and TRBJ2-7; tentatively, D is TRBD1 (6 bases). The V gene lost 5 bases and the J gene lost 3 bases, with 14 bases spanning the gap. The CDR3 is made up of 14 amino acids. CDR1 is SGHAT, CDR2 FQNNGV, per germline. DNA of the CDR3: TGTGCCAGCAGCCTCCAGGACAGCTACTACGAGCAGTACTTC. It is translated as CASSLQDSYYEQYF.

The rearrangement links TRBV7-9 to TRBJ2-1; TRBD1 might be the D (6 bases). CDR1 is SEHNR and CDR2 is FQNEAQ in the germline V gene (reference sequence). V shed 6 bases and J shed 9 bases, with 18 bases lying between them. CDR3 size: 14 residues. The CDR3 sequence: CASSLPGTPSEQFF. Here the CDR3 DNA reads TGTGCCAGCAGTTTACCCGGGACACCGAGTGAGCAGTTCTTC.

Comment on this clone: Likely a read error: the CDR3 ends without its conserved phenylalanine or tryptophan. The limits of the CDR3 on the DNA are not certain, so only TCRdb's listed CDR3 is given. The V and J genes are TRBV5-6 and TRBJ1-1; the table's TRBD1 call for D was not verified on the DNA. In germline, CDR1 is SGHDT, CDR2 YYEEEE. The CDR3 numbers 13 amino acids, ends counted. CDR3 amino acids: CASSSQGSERGRL.

The V call is TRBV9, the J call TRBJ2-3; no clear D gene. CDR1 is SGDLS and CDR2 is YYNGEE in the germline V gene. This CDR3 is built from 12 residues. Trimming took 0 bases from V and 7 from J, leaving 6 bases between them. The CDR3 DNA reads TGTGCCAGCAGCGTAGAAGTAAATACGCAGTATTTT. Translating it yields CASSVEVNTQYF.

The rearrangement joins TRBV27 to TRBJ1-2, with 7 nucleotides matching TRBD1. Germline CDR1 reads MNHEY; CDR2 reads SMNVEV (reference sequence). V was clipped by 3 bases and J by 0 bases; unmatched bases: 4. CDR3 size: 15 residues. The CDR3 region has the DNA TGTGCCAGCAGTTTGGGTGGGACAGCTAACTATGGCTACACCTTC. This translates into CASSLGGTANYGYTF.

The rearrangement links TRBV7-3 to TRBJ2-1; 8 bases line up with TRBD2. The germline CDR1 and CDR2 sequences are SGHTA and FQGTGA. The V segment lost 1 base and the J segment 6 bases; nucleotides outside the gene matches: 8. The CDR3 is 16 amino acids. The CDR3 nucleotides read TGTGCCAGCAGCTTAAATCCGCGGGGGGCGGGCAATGAGCAGTTCTTC. It is translated as CASSLNPRGAGNEQFF. Full variable domain (outside the CDR3, taken from reference TRBV7-3 and TRBJ2-1): GAGVSQTPSNKVTEKGKYVELRCDPISGHTALYWYRQSLGQGPEFLIYFQGTGAADDSGLPNDRFFAVRPEGSVSTLKIQRTERGDSAVYLCASSLNPRGAGNEQFFGPGTRLTVL.

The V and J genes are TRBV7-3 and TRBJ2-1, with D possibly TRBD2 on 5 matching bases. CDR3 length equals 13 residues. V was clipped by 2 bases and J by 5 bases, with 7 bases between them. Germline V gene sequence: CDR1 SGHTA, CDR2 FQGTGA. CDR3 DNA sequence: TGTGCCAGCAGCTTATTAGCGAACAATGAGCAGTTCTTC. It yields the protein CASSLLANNEQFF.

The chain carries TRBV15 and TRBJ1-6; 7 bases are shared with TRBD1. The CDR3 is 16 amino acids. V shed 3 bases and J 9 bases; nucleotides not matched to a gene: 11. CDR1 is LNHNV and CDR2 is YYDKDF in the germline V gene (reference sequence). CDR3 DNA: TGTGCCACCAGCAGGGGACCGGACAGGAGTAGTTCACCCCTCCACTTT. Translating it yields CATSRGPDRSSSPLHF.

The chain uses TRBV11-3 and TRBJ2-7; the D is unclear. V was pared by 0 bases and J by 4 bases, with 7 bases between. CDR3 length equals 13 residues. Germline assignment: CDR1 SGHNT and CDR2 YENEEA. The CDR3 region has the DNA TGTGCCAGCAGCTTAGAAACCGGTTACGAGCAGTACTTC. It yields the protein CASSLETGYEQYF.

This sequence joins TRBV7-9 and TRBJ1-1, with D perhaps TRBD1 (5 bases). Germline V lookup: CDR1 SEHNR, CDR2 FQNEAQ (reference sequence). The CDR3 length is 13 residues. Trimming took off 4 bases at V and 8 bases at J, with 14 bases between the two ends. Here the CDR3 reads CASSWGVGSEAFF. The CDR3 region has the DNA TGTGCCAGCAGCTGGGGGGTGGGCAGCGAAGCTTTCTTT.

This clone was recorded a few times. The genes are TRBV7-9 and TRBJ1-4, with D possibly matching TRBD1 (5 bases). This CDR3 region has 13 residues. V shed 11 bases and J shed 2 bases, with 12 bases lying between them. Germline lookup yields CDR1 SEHNR and CDR2 FQNEAQ (reference sequence). The CDR3 sequence is CAGQGFTNEKLFF. DNA for the CDR3: TGTGCCGGGCAGGGTTTCACTAATGAAAAACTGTTTTTT.

This chain links TRBV27 with TRBJ2-1, with 11 bases aligning to TRBD2. Germline loops: CDR1 MNHEY, CDR2 SMNVEV (reference sequence). There are 16 residues in the CDR3. With 1 base clipped from V and 8 bases from J, the junction kept 7 bases outside the gene matches. The CDR3 nucleotides read TGTGCCAGCAGTTTATTGGCTAGCGGGAGGCGCGATGAGCAGTTCTTC. Translation: CASSLLASGRRDEQFF.

This chain links TRBV28 with TRBJ2-7; D is perhaps TRBD1 (5 bases). Germline CDR1 is MDHEN and CDR2 is SYDVKM. CDR3 length: 16 residues. Trimming took off 1 base at V and 3 bases at J, with 16 bases between the two ends. Written as DNA, the CDR3 is TGTGCCAGCAGTTTATTGGGGCAGGGTGGTCACTACGAGCAGTACTTC. Amino acid sequence: CASSLLGQGGHYEQYF.

This clone was recorded many times. The chain recombines TRBV6-6 with TRBJ1-6, with D possibly being TRBD1 (5 bases). Trimming pared 3 bases from V and 14 bases from J, leaving 17 bases between. This CDR3 has 14 residues. CDR1 is MNHNY, CDR2 SVGAGI, per germline (reference sequence). The CDR3 spells CASSYVTGRTALHF. For the CDR3, the DNA is TGTGCCAGCAGTTATGTTACAGGACGTACAGCCCTCCACTTT.

This clone was found a few times. V usage is TRBV2 and J usage is TRBJ2-7; D might be TRBD1 (5 bases). V was cut by 8 bases and J by 1 base, with 15 bases left in between. The V gene's germline CDR1 is SNHLY and CDR2 FYNNEI. The CDR3 spans 14 residues. CDR3 amino acids: CASSPRTISYEQYF. DNA of the CDR3: TGTGCCAGCTCCCCGCGGACAATATCCTACGAGCAGTACTTC.

This rearrangement joins TRBV28 to TRBJ2-6; TRBD1 matches 10 bases. Germline values: CDR1 MDHEN, CDR2 SYDVKM. The CDR3 spans 16 residues. With V trimmed by 10 bases and J by 3 bases, 9 bases remained unmatched. The CDR3 region has the DNA TGTGCCACCCTCGACAGGGGGCAGGGTGGGGCCAACGTCCTGACTTTC. Its translation is CATLDRGQGGANVLTF.

The chain has TRBV2 and TRBJ2-1, with 9 bases matching TRBD1. Trimming removed 8 bases from V and 4 bases from J; junction bases left unmatched: 6. The CDR3 extends over 14 amino acids. Germline assignment: CDR1 SNHLY and CDR2 FYNNEI. The CDR3 region is CASAPGTGYNEQFF. The CDR3 DNA reads as TGTGCCAGCGCTCCCGGGACAGGGTACAATGAGCAGTTCTTC.

The genes are TRBV28 and TRBJ2-5; D may be TRBD1 (6 bases). Germline V gene data show CDR1 as MDHEN and CDR2 as SYDVKM. The ends were cut back, 4 bases at V and 5 bases at J, with 14 bases in the middle. This CDR3 is built from 14 residues. This CDR3 reads CASSSQQGVETQYF. As DNA, the CDR3 is TGTGCCAGCAGTTCTCAACAGGGCGTCGAGACCCAGTACTTC. The variable domain in full, with the rest retrieved from reference TRBV28 and TRBJ2-5, is DVKVTQSSRYLVKRTGEKVFLECVQDMDHENMFWYRQDPGLGLRLIYFSYDVKMKEKGDIPEGYSVSREKKERFSLILESASTNQTSMYLCASSSQQGVETQYFGPGTRLLVL.

This chain connects TRBV5-1 to TRBJ1-4, with D unclear. This CDR3 is built from 13 residues. CDR1 is SGHRS, CDR2 YFSETQ, per germline. V gave up 2 bases and J gave up 8 bases, with 10 bases separating them. CDR3 coding DNA: TGCGCCAGCAGCTTAAGGGTGTCGGAAAAACTGTTTTTT. This codes for CASSLRVSEKLFF.

The chain couples TRBV6-5 to TRBJ2-7, with 8 bases that match TRBD1. CDR3 size: 11 residues. Germline-derived CDR1 and CDR2 are MNHEY and SVGAGI. J was trimmed by 9 bases and V by 7 bases; bases with no gene match: 5. DNA for the CDR3: TGTGCCAGCAATTCAGGGGGCGCGCAGTACTTC. Amino acid sequence: CASNSGGAQYF.

The chain has TRBV7-3 and TRBJ1-5; D gene ambiguous. V was clipped by 5 bases and J by 7 bases, with 18 bases between them. The length of the CDR3 is 15 residues. The germline V gene has CDR1 SGHTA and CDR2 FQGTGA. For the CDR3, the DNA is TGTGCCAGCAGCCCCGGGCCCCAAGGATGGCAGCCCCAGCATTTT. Protein product: CASSPGPQGWQPQHF.

J is TRBJ2-7 and V is TRBV6-5; D call uncertain. This CDR3 comprises 15 residues. Germline V gene lookup returns CDR1 MNHEY and CDR2 SVGAGI. Trimming cost V 7 bases and J 0 bases, with 16 bases left between them. The CDR3 nucleotides read TGTGCCAGCAAAAAGGGCAGGACCATCTCCTACGAGCAGTACTTC. Its protein product is CASKKGRTISYEQYF.

In this sample, this clone turned up once. The genes are TRBV6-6 and TRBJ1-1; D is uncertain. The germline V and J ends were trimmed by 2 bases and 5 bases, with 9 bases remaining between them. CDR3 length: 13 residues. CDR1 is MNHNY, CDR2 SVGAGI, per germline (reference sequence). In DNA, the CDR3 is TGTGCCAGCAGTTACGAGCGGGAGACTGAAGCTTTCTTT. It encodes CASSYERETEAFF.

V gene TRBV7-8 combines with J gene TRBJ2-5, with 11 bases fitting TRBD1. Germline-derived CDR1 and CDR2 are SGHVS and FQNEAQ. This CDR3 has 15 residues. After removal of 5 bases from V and 5 bases from J, the junction contained 7 bases not matched to a gene. The chain's CDR3 is CASSPGDRGEETQYF. For the CDR3, the DNA is TGTGCCAGCAGCCCGGGGGACAGGGGGGAGGAGACCCAGTACTTC.